Included here is one T cell receptor beta chain sequence, with context. Its antigen is still unknown. Base qualities are missing; no much larger clone stands one base away. The library was obtained by 5' RACE. The listed sequencing device is NextSeq 500. To allow correction of PCR and sequencing errors, the TCR library protocol tagged every TCR cDNA molecule with a unique molecular identifier. As for the authors' bioinformatics: TCR identification, UMI-based error correction and CDR3 extraction were all carried out with Decombinator tools. Expanded TCRs were defined as those above a frequency of 2 per 1,000, corresponding to the top 1% of the tumor frequency distribution. Renyi diversity was computed with the R vegan package after each repertoire had been subsampled 100 times to 5,000 TCRs. CDR3 similarity networks were built from amino acid triplet string-kernel similarity, connecting CDR3s with pairwise similarity above 0.82. TCRdb trimmed the raw reads at Q25, called clones with MiXCR and kept productive beta chains. A single entry per CDR3 protein holds the most common genes and DNA from its merged rows. TCRdb's processing, not the authors' own work, is the source of the V and J calls. Within this sample are 90,000 to 95,000 distinct CDR3 sequences, with approximately 12% of them counted one time only. The ten largest clones add up to about two fifths of the sample.

The cysteine opens and the phenylalanine closes a CDR3 of 12 amino acids. Just the 36-base CDR3 DNA is kept, in frame starting at base 1. The record originates from a study of spatial heterogeneity in lung cancer (dated by TCRdb to between 2018 and 2021). Concerning the study at large: Beta-chain transcripts were consistently detected in greater numbers than alpha-chain transcripts, which likely reflected higher beta-chain transcript abundance. In the raw uncorrected reads, each unique combination of TCR and UMI appeared more than ten times on average. In non-small cell lung cancer, the study quantitatively compared TCR alpha and beta repertoires across several tumor regions, matched nontumor lung, and blood. Nonsynonymous mutation counts, determined by whole-exome sequencing of tumor tissue, were related to TCR repertoire features. Both alpha and beta chains were TCR-sequenced in samples taken at surgery, namely 220 tumor regions, roughly 64 matched nontumor lung samples and some 53 PBMC samples.

Results and caveats for the whole study, not just this receptor: Ubiquitous expanded tumor TCRs were detected in blood more often at tumor resection than at routine follow-up. Confirming at a functional level the hypothesis that regional TCRs recognize regional mutations was considered to require additional single-cell paired TCR alpha and beta sequencing.

The meaning of the sample's time point label: sample taken at primary tumor resection. Donors were about 70 patients with early-stage, untreated non-small cell lung cancer from the lung TRACERx cohort. Whole RNA extracted from tumor and nontumor lung tissue, or from cryopreserved PBMC samples, was used for TCR sequencing without cell sorting. Only patients with enough RNA available from two or more tumor regions were chosen for TCR sequencing. The V and J genes are TRBV21-1 and TRBJ2-5; TRBD1 reflects the table's D call only, with no check against the DNA. TRBV21-1 is flagged as a pseudogene. The sequence was collected from a male donor with early-stage non-small cell lung cancer. The specimen comprised PBMCs, sampled at surgery. The CDR3 is CASSNGAGDQYF. The base sequence is TGTGCCAGCAGCAATGGGGCCGGGGACCAGTACTTC.